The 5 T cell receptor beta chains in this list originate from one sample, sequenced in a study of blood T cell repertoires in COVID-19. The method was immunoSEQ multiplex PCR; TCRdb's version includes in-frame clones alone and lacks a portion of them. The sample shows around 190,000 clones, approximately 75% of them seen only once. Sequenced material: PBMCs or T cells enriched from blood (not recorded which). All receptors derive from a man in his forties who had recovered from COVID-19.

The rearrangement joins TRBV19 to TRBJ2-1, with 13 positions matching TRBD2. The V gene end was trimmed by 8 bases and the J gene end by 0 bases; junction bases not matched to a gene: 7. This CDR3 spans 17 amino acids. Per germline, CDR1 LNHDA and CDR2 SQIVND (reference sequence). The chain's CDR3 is CASSGTSGTYSYNEQFF. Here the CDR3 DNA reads TGTGCCAGTTCCGGGACTAGCGGGACATACTCCTACAATGAGCAGTTCTTC.

CDR3 sequence reads: CASGSQRVAGGDGTQYF. The CDR3 coding sequence is TGTGCTAGTGGTTCCCAGAGGGTAGCGGGGGGAGACGGGACCCAGTACTTC. The J gene is TRBJ2-5, the V gene TRBV12-5; 10 bases are shared with TRBD2. The CDR3 is made up of 17 amino acids. V lost 4 bases to trimming and J lost 7 bases; unmatched junction nucleotides: 15. Germline V CDR1 and CDR2: LGHNT, FRNRAP.

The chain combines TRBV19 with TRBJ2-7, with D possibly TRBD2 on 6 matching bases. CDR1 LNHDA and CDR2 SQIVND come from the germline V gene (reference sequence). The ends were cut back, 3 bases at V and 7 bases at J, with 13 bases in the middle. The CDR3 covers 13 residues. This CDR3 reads CASSIVWGGEQYF. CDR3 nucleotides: TGTGCCAGTAGTATTGTCTGGGGAGGAGAGCAGTACTTC.

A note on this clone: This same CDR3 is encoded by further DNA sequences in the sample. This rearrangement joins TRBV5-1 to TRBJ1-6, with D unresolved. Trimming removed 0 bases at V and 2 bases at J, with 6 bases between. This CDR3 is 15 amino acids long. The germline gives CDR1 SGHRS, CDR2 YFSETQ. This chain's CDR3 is CASSLEGAYNSPLHF. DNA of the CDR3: TGCGCCAGCAGCTTGGAGGGAGCCTATAATTCACCCCTCCACTTT.

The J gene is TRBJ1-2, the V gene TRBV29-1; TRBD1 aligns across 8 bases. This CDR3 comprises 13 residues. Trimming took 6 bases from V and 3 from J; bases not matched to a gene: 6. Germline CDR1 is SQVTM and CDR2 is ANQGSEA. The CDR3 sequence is CSVGQGLDYGYTF. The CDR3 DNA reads TGCAGCGTAGGACAGGGTCTCGACTATGGCTACACCTTC.